Listed here are 6 T cell receptor beta chains from one sample, sequenced in a study of cytomegalovirus exposure and HLA in healthy donors. The method was immunoSEQ multiplex PCR; TCRdb's version includes in-frame clones alone and lacks a portion of them. The sample has fewer than 200,000 clones; approximately 86% are singletons. Sample: PBMCs. These receptors originate from a woman under 30 in good health and CMV-seronegative.

The genes are TRBV5-1 and TRBJ2-5; D is undetermined. Trimming took off 0 bases at V and 0 bases at J, with 9 bases between the two ends. Germline V gives CDR1 SGHRS, CDR2 YFSETQ. This CDR3 has 15 residues. CDR3 in DNA: TGCGCCAGCAGCTTGGGACTCTCGTACCAAGAGACCCAGTACTTC. This gives the protein CASSLGLSYQETQYF.

The chain has TRBV7-2 and TRBJ2-2; tentatively, D is TRBD1 (6 bases). V was shortened by 9 bases and J by 5 bases, with 16 bases between the two germline ends. Germline lookup yields CDR1 SGHTA and CDR2 FQGNSA. The CDR3 is 14 amino acids. CDR3 sequence: CASNPGQGTGELFF. The CDR3 region has the DNA TGTGCCAGTAACCCGGGACAAGGAACCGGGGAGCTGTTTTTT.

The V call is TRBV10-1, the J call TRBJ2-7; 16 bases are shared with TRBD2. J gave up 2 bases and V 6 bases, and 1 base lay outside the gene matches. The CDR3 runs 15 residues. Germline V gives CDR1 WNHNN, CDR2 SYGVQD (reference sequence). Written as DNA, the CDR3 is TGCGCCAGCAGGGGGACTAGCGGGGGGGCCTACGAGCAGTACTTC. It codes for CASRGTSGGAYEQYF.

The J gene is TRBJ2-3, the V gene TRBV7-8; D not certain. Trimming pared 3 bases from V and 2 bases from J, leaving 9 bases between. The germline V gene has CDR1 SGHVS and CDR2 FQNEAQ. The CDR3 runs to 14 residues. CDR3 sequence reads: CASSLAESTDTQYF. The CDR3 bases are TGTGCCAGCAGCTTGGCGGAATCCACAGATACGCAGTATTTT.

The chain employs TRBV7-9 and TRBJ1-4; D ambiguous. This CDR3 has 16 residues. Trimming left V 4 bases short and J 6 bases short, with 18 bases between. Germline V gene data show CDR1 as SEHNR and CDR2 as FQNEAQ (reference sequence). The CDR3 DNA reads as TGTGCCAGCAGCTCTATCCCGCGGGTAAAACATGAAAAACTGTTTTTT. This gives the protein CASSSIPRVKHEKLFF.

The genes are TRBV9 and TRBJ2-1; TRBD1 is a possible D gene (5 bases). The V and J ends lost 2 bases and 3 bases respectively, with 12 bases between them. The CDR3 totals 15 residues. The germline V gene encodes CDR1 SGDLS and CDR2 YYNGEE. The CDR3 sequence: CASSVNLDSYNEQFF. The CDR3 DNA sequence: TGTGCCAGCAGCGTGAACCTCGACAGCTACAATGAGCAGTTCTTC. Using reference TRBV9 and TRBJ2-1 for the parts outside the CDR3, the full variable domain is DSGVTQTPKHLITATGQRVTLRCSPRSGDLSVYWYQQSLDQGLQFLIQYYNGEERAKGNILERFSAQQFPDLHSELNLSSLELGDSALYFCASSVNLDSYNEQFFGPGTRLTVL.